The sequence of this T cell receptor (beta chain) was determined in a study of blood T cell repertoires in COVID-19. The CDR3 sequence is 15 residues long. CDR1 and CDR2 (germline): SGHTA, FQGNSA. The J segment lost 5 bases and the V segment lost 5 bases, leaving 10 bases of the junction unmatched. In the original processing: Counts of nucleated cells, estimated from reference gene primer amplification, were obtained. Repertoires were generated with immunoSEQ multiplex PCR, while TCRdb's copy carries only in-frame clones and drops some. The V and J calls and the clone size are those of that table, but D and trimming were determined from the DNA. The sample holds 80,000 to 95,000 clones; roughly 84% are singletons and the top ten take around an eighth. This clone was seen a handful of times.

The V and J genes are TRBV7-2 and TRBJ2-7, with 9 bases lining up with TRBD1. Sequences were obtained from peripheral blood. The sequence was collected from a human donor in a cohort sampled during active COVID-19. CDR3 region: CASSAGQGRRHEQYF. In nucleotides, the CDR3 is TGTGCCAGCAGCGCAGGACAGGGGAGGCGCCACGAGCAGTACTTC.